A single sample gave rise to the 13 T cell receptor beta chains below, sequenced in a study of T-cell memory formation after mild COVID-19. TCRdb re-derived calls from the 5' RACE reads in MiXCR, one entry per CDR3 protein. The sample consists of around 110,000 distinct CDR3 sequences, more than 15% of them appearing once. The specimen sequenced was PBMCs or a T cell subset sorted from them (not recorded which). These receptors were obtained from an adult woman who had mild COVID-19 (a few samples of this study predate the infection). Cell type and time point are not known.

This clonotype was counted a few times. J is TRBJ2-7 and V is TRBV6-5, with TRBD1 matching over 7 bases. The CDR3 is 15 amino acids. V trimming: 0 bases; J trimming: 0 bases; junction bases outside the gene matches: 2. Germline-derived CDR1 and CDR2 are MNHEY and SVGAGI. The chain's CDR3 is CASSYSDRPSYEQYF. DNA for the CDR3: TGTGCCAGCAGTTACTCGGACAGGCCCTCCTACGAGCAGTACTTC.

This clonotype occurred once. The chain links TRBV27 to TRBJ1-5, with TRBD1 matching over 7 bases. This CDR3 comprises 15 residues. Losses at the gene ends were 6 bases for V and 2 bases for J; bases not matched to a gene: 7. Germline CDR1 is MNHEY and CDR2 is SMNVEV (reference sequence). The CDR3 sequence is CASRTGTNRNQPQHF. As DNA, the CDR3 is TGTGCCAGCAGGACAGGGACGAATCGCAATCAGCCCCAGCATTTT.

This clonotype appeared a few times. The rearrangement joins TRBV27 to TRBJ1-1; 9 bases align to TRBD1. The germline V gene encodes CDR1 MNHEY and CDR2 SMNVEV (reference sequence). V lost 6 bases to trimming and J lost 0 bases; unmatched junction nucleotides: 8. The CDR3 consists of 16 residues. The CDR3 sequence: CASRQGTGLLNTEAFF. CDR3 sequence (DNA): TGTGCCAGCAGGCAAGGGACAGGGCTGCTGAACACTGAAGCTTTCTTT.

This clonotype has ten or more counts. The chain joins TRBV6-6 to TRBJ2-7; 7 bases are a match to TRBD1. CDR3 size: 13 residues. Trimming at V came to 2 bases and at J to 3 bases, leaving 1 base not matched to a gene. The germline gives CDR1 MNHNY, CDR2 SVGAGI (reference sequence). CDR3 amino acids: CASSYGDSYEQYF. In nucleotides, the CDR3 is TGTGCCAGCAGTTACGGGGACAGCTACGAGCAGTACTTC.

The chain is built from TRBV20-1 and TRBJ2-7; D is unresolved. This CDR3 has 13 residues. Germline CDR1 and CDR2: DFQATT and SNEGSKA (reference sequence). Trimming pared 6 bases from V and 1 base from J, leaving 13 bases between. The CDR3, as DNA: TGCAGTGCCGGGTCAGCCGCATCCTACGAGCAGTACTTC. Protein: CSAGSAASYEQYF.

V usage is TRBV29-1 and J usage is TRBJ2-5; 7 nucleotides line up with TRBD1. V dropped 3 bases and J dropped 2; count of bases not matched to a gene: 3. CDR1 and CDR2 from the germline V gene are SQVTM and ANQGSEA. The CDR3 is 13 amino acids. CDR3 nucleotide sequence: TGCAGCGTTGAGGGGGACAGACAAGAGACCCAGTACTTC. Protein sequence: CSVEGDRQETQYF.

This clonotype was counted only a few times. V usage is TRBV29-1 and J usage is TRBJ2-5, with D perhaps TRBD1 or TRBD2 (5 bases each). The V gene's germline CDR1 is SQVTM and CDR2 ANQGSEA. The CDR3 runs to 13 residues. The V end was cut by 7 bases, the J end by 1 base, with 13 bases between. The CDR3: CSGSGTLQETQYF. The CDR3 DNA reads TGCAGCGGGTCAGGGACCCTCCAAGAGACCCAGTACTTC.

This chain links TRBV12-3 or TRBV12-4 with TRBJ2-7; a possible D gene is TRBD1 (6 bases). The germline V and J ends were trimmed by 4 bases and 5 bases, with 12 bases remaining between them. CDR3 length: 13 amino acids. CDR3 DNA: TGTGCCAGCAGTTCCAACAGGGTGCACGAGCAGTACTTC. Its translation: CASSSNRVHEQYF.

This clonotype was counted a few times. The rearrangement links TRBV27 to TRBJ1-5, with D unclear. Germline CDR1 MNHEY, CDR2 SMNVEV (reference sequence). V lost 5 bases to trimming and J lost 4 bases, with 21 bases between them. The CDR3 totals 17 residues. CDR3 residues: CASSPMPGPNVNQPQHF. CDR3 DNA sequence: TGTGCCAGCAGTCCGATGCCGGGCCCGAATGTAAATCAGCCCCAGCATTTT.

V gene TRBV7-8 combines with J gene TRBJ2-5; D may be TRBD1 or TRBD2 (6 bases each). V was shortened by 5 bases and J by 5 bases, with 12 bases between the two germline ends. Germline V CDR1 and CDR2: SGHVS, FQNEAQ. The CDR3 length is 13 residues. CDR3 in DNA: TGTGCCAGCAGCGGAGGGGGAGACGAGACCCAGTACTTC. Amino acid sequence: CASSGGGDETQYF.

This clonotype has more than one count but fewer than ten. V and J are TRBV6-6 and TRBJ2-2; no clear D gene. The CDR3 spans 14 residues. Germline lookup yields CDR1 MNHNY and CDR2 SVGAGI (reference sequence). Deletions cut 10 bases from V and 6 bases from J, with 18 bases between. The CDR3 DNA reads TGTGCCACCGAAGGACCGATAAAACCCGGGGAGCTGTTTTTT. It translates to CATEGPIKPGELFF.

The chain has TRBV12-3 or TRBV12-4 and TRBJ1-2; perhaps TRBD1 as D (5 bases). The V end was cut by 5 bases, the J end by 4 bases, with 23 bases between. This CDR3 is built from 17 residues. The CDR3 region is CASSDPASGQLFYGYTF. CDR3 in DNA: TGTGCCAGCAGTGACCCAGCGTCAGGGCAGCTATTCTATGGCTACACCTTC.

In this sample, this clonotype turned up many times. The rearrangement joins TRBV7-6 to TRBJ2-7, with D maybe TRBD2 (6 bases). The CDR3 length is 15 residues. Germline V gene data show CDR1 as SGHVS and CDR2 as FNYEAQ. The germline V and J ends were trimmed by 5 bases and 2 bases, with 16 bases remaining between them. The CDR3 region has the DNA TGTGCCAGCAGCCCCATGGGGGGTAGGGCCTACGAGCAGTACTTC. Encoded protein: CASSPMGGRAYEQYF.